These 12 T cell receptor beta chains share one sample of origin, sequenced in a study of PD-1 blockade in classical Hodgkin lymphoma. This table comes from immunoSEQ multiplex PCR, and its TCRdb copy is limited to in-frame clones, with some not included. The data hold more than 25,000 clones, with 80% to 90% observed a single time. Time point indicated: cycle 4 day 1 (C4D1), after 6 weeks of nivolumab. Each patient experienced a relapse that followed autologous stem cell transplantation, and brentuximab vedotin exposure varied. Purification of CD4+ T cells from thawed PBMCs was performed via magnetic negative selection. Here the sequenced sample was CD4+ T cells from blood, taken before the fourth cycle of nivolumab. The receptors come from a human donor with classical Hodgkin lymphoma.

The gene calls are TRBV5-1 and TRBJ2-2; no clear D gene. The CDR3 is 15 residues long. The germline V gene has CDR1 SGHRS and CDR2 YFSETQ. V dropped 4 bases and J dropped 0 bases, with 10 bases sitting between them. As DNA, the CDR3 is TGCGCCAGCAGCCCGGTAGGGCCGAACACCGGGGAGCTGTTTTTT. It translates to CASSPVGPNTGELFF.

This clone was seen a single time. The chain uses TRBV25-1 and TRBJ2-1, with unresolved D. CDR1 and CDR2 (germline): MGHDK, SYGVNS. The V and J ends lost 1 base and 4 bases respectively, with 5 bases between them. There are 13 residues in the CDR3. The CDR3 nucleotides read TGTGCCAGCAGTGAATTTGGTTACAATGAGCAGTTCTTC. It is translated as CASSEFGYNEQFF. Filled out from reference TRBV25-1 and TRBJ2-1, the complete variable domain reads EADIYQTPRYLVIGTGKKITLECSQTMGHDKMYWYQQDPGMELHLIHYSYGVNSTEKGDLSSESTVSRIRTEHFPLTLESARPSHTSQYLCASSEFGYNEQFFGPGTRLTVL.

The chain couples TRBV4-2 to TRBJ2-3, with D possibly being TRBD1 (6 bases). The CDR3 has 15 residues. CDR1 is LGHNA and CDR2 is YNFKEQ in the germline V gene. V was trimmed by 1 base and J by 3 bases, leaving 11 bases between them. The CDR3 bases are TGTGCCAGCAGCCAAGTCGGCCAGGGGACAGATACGCAGTATTTT. This gives the protein CASSQVGQGTDTQYF.

The chain has TRBV5-1 and TRBJ2-2; a possible D gene is TRBD1 (6 bases). Germline V lookup: CDR1 SGHRS, CDR2 YFSETQ. The CDR3 is made up of 14 amino acids. Trimming left V 0 bases short and J 5 bases short, with 8 bases between. The CDR3 is CASSLAGVTGELFF. The CDR3 DNA reads TGCGCCAGCAGCTTGGCAGGGGTTACCGGGGAGCTGTTTTTT.

The V call is TRBV4-1, the J call TRBJ2-3, with D possibly called TRBD1 or TRBD2 (5 bases each). The CDR3 consists of 17 residues. Per the germline V gene, CDR1 is MGHRA and CDR2 is YSYEKL. Trimming cost V 2 bases and J 0 bases, with 15 bases left between them. CDR3 amino acids: CASSQSGSAGSTDTQYF. In DNA form, the CDR3 reads TGCGCCAGCAGCCAATCGGGATCCGCAGGGAGCACAGATACGCAGTATTTT.

The chain recombines TRBV2 with TRBJ1-1; no definite D call. CDR1 and CDR2 (germline): SNHLY, FYNNEI. V was pared by 5 bases and J by 5 bases, with 18 bases between. The CDR3 extends over 15 amino acids. The CDR3 DNA reads TGTGCCAGCAGTTCCCCTGAGGTGCTAGGGACTGAAGCTTTCTTT. Residues: CASSSPEVLGTEAFF.

The chain is built from TRBV11-2 and TRBJ2-2; the D gene is possibly TRBD1 (5 bases). V lost 1 base and J 3 bases, leaving 12 bases between the germline ends. Germline V lookup: CDR1 SGHAT, CDR2 FQNNGV. CDR3 size: 16 residues. The CDR3 DNA reads TGTGCCAGCAGCTTAGCGGACAAGGCGGACACCGGGGAGCTGTTTTTT. Its translation is CASSLADKADTGELFF.

J is TRBJ1-1 and V is TRBV6-5; D is undetermined. This CDR3 has 14 amino acids. V shed 6 bases and J shed 6 bases, with 17 bases lying between them. Germline lookup yields CDR1 MNHEY and CDR2 SVGAGI. The CDR3 DNA reads as TGTGCCAGCAGACCAACCTGGACCAATGCTGAAGCTTTCTTT. Translation: CASRPTWTNAEAFF.

This chain uses TRBV7-9 with TRBJ2-3; no definite D call. CDR1 is SEHNR, CDR2 FQNEAQ, per germline (reference sequence). With 1 base removed from V and 2 bases from J, the gap between germline ends came to 10 bases. The CDR3 extends over 15 amino acids. The CDR3 DNA reads TGTGCCAGCAGCTTAGGAGCTAGTTCCACAGATACGCAGTATTTT. As protein: CASSLGASSTDTQYF. Together with reference TRBV7-9 and TRBJ2-3, the CDR3 gives the full variable domain: DTGVSQNPRHKITKRGQNVTFRCDPISEHNRLYWYRQTLGQGPEFLTYFQNEAQLEKSRLLSDRFSAERPKGSFSTLEIQRTEQGDSAMYLCASSLGASSTDTQYFGPGTRLTVL.

The chain links TRBV9 to TRBJ2-3; 12 bases match TRBD1. This CDR3 region has 13 residues. The V and J ends lost 9 bases and 5 bases, in that order; junction bases with no gene match: 4. Per the germline V gene, CDR1 is SGDLS and CDR2 is YYNGEE. Here the CDR3 reads CATGTGGLDTQYF. DNA for the CDR3: TGTGCCACCGGGACAGGGGGCTTAGATACGCAGTATTTT.

The chain combines TRBV7-9 with TRBJ2-3, with 10 bases identical to TRBD2. This CDR3 has 14 amino acids. CDR1 and CDR2 from the germline V gene are SEHNR and FQNEAQ (reference sequence). V was clipped by 7 bases and J by 4 bases; unmatched bases: 5. The CDR3 here is CASMVAGGSDTQYF. CDR3 DNA: TGTGCCAGCATGGTAGCGGGGGGATCAGATACGCAGTATTTT.

This clone came up a few times. CDR3 protein: CASSYDDRLTGNTIYF. The CDR3 DNA reads TGCGCCAGCAGCTATGATGACAGGCTGACTGGAAACACCATATATTTT. The chain couples TRBV5-1 to TRBJ1-3, with D possibly being TRBD1 (6 bases). Trimming shortened V by 3 bases and J by 2 bases, and 15 bases separated the two germline ends. The CDR3 consists of 16 residues. Looked up from germline, CDR1 is SGHRS and CDR2 is YFSETQ.